The present TCR beta chain was sequenced within a study of shared T cell receptors in the human thymus. TCRdb's copy holds only in-frame clones and misses some; the assay was immunoSEQ multiplex PCR. The sample consists of about 660,000 clones, more than 75% of them appearing once. Trimming removed 5 bases from V and 7 bases from J, with 14 bases in between. The CDR3 has 13 amino acids. Germline CDR1 reads SEHNR; CDR2 reads FQNEAQ (reference sequence). The sample also formed part of further work on human thymus T cells. This second study notes: All donors were healthy Finnish infants who were undergoing corrective surgery to treat congenital heart defects. In corrective heart surgery, resections were taken, and these provided the thymus tissue.

This sequence originates from a boy under three years old with a congenital heart defect. The sample taken for sequencing was thymocytes. This chain uses TRBV7-9 with TRBJ1-2; D possibly corresponds to TRBD1 (6 bases). CDR3 amino acids: CASSTTGISGYTF. The CDR3 region has the DNA TGTGCCAGCAGCACCACAGGGATCAGTGGCTACACCTTC.